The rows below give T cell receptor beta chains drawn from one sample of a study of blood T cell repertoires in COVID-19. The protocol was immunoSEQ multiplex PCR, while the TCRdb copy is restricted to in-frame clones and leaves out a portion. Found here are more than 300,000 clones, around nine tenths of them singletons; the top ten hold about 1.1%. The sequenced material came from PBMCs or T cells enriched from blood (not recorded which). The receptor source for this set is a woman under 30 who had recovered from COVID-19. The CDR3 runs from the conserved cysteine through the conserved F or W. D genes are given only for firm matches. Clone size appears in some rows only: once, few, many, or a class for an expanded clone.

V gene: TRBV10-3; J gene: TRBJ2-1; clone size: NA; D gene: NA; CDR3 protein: CAIRKRRVKGVHNEQFF; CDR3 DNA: TGTGCCATCAGGAAAAGGAGGGTCAAAGGGGTACACAATGAGCAGTTCTTC
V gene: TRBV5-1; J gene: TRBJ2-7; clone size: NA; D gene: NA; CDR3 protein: CASRGQGPGEQYF; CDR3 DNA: TGCGCCAGCAGAGGGCAGGGGCCCGGCGAGCAGTACTTC
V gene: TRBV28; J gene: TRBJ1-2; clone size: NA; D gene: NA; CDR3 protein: CASRGEPPANYGYTF; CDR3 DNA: TGTGCCAGCCGTGGGGAGCCACCCGCTAACTATGGCTACACCTTC
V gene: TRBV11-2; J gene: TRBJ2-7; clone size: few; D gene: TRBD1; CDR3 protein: CASSLNRGEQYF; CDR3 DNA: TGTGCCAGCAGCTTAAACAGGGGGGAGCAGTACTTC
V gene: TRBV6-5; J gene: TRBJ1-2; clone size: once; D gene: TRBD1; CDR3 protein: CASPRTGEGDGYTF; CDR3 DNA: TGTGCCAGCCCGCGGACAGGGGAAGGTGATGGCTACACCTTC
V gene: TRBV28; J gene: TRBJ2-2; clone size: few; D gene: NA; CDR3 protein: CASSDLIGSGGELFF; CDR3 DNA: TGTGCCAGCAGTGACCTCATCGGTAGCGGCGGGGAGCTGTTTTTT
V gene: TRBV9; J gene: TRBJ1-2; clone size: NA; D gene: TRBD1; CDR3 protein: CASSVAGTEYGYTF; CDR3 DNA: TGTGCCAGCAGCGTAGCCGGGACAGAATATGGCTACACCTTC
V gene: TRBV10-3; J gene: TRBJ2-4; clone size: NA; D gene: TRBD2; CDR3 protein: CAISEPGTSGGAWAKNIQYF; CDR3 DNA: TGTGCCATCAGTGAGCCAGGGACTAGCGGGGGGGCTTGGGCCAAAAACATTCAGTACTTC
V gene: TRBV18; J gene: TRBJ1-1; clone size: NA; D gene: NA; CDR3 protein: CASSPVEFMNTEAFF; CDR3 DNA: TGTGCCAGCTCACCAGTAGAATTTATGAACACTGAAGCTTTCTTT
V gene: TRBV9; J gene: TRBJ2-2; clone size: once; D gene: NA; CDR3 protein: CASSVATGFTGELFF; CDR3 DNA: TGTGCCAGCAGCGTAGCTACAGGGTTCACCGGGGAGCTGTTTTTT
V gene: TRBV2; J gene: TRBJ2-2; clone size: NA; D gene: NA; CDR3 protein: CASGIANTGELFF; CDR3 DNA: TGTGCCAGCGGCATCGCGAACACCGGGGAGCTGTTTTTT
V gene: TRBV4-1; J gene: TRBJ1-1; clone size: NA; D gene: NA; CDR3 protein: CASSQDGRGTEAFF; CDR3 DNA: TGCGCCAGCAGCCAAGATGGTAGGGGCACTGAAGCTTTCTTT
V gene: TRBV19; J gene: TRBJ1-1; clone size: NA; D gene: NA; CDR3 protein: CASSMGRNTEAFF; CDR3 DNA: TGTGCCAGTAGTATGGGCAGGAACACTGAAGCTTTCTTT
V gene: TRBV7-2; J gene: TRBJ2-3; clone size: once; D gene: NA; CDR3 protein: CASSLGGRGDTQYF; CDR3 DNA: TGTGCCAGCAGCCTAGGGGGGCGAGGGGATACGCAGTATTTT
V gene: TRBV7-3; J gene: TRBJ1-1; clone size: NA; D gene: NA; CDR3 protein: CASSAGVNTEAFF; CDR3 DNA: TGTGCCAGCAGCGCCGGAGTTAACACTGAAGCTTTCTTT
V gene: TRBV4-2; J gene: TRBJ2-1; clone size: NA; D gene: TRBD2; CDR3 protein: CASSRNLAENDNEQFF; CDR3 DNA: TGTGCCAGCAGCCGGAATCTAGCGGAGAACGACAATGAGCAGTTCTTC
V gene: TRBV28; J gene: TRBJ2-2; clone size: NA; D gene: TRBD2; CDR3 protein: CASSWGAGGRYVTGELFF; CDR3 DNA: TGTGCCAGCAGTTGGGGAGCGGGGGGCCGGTATGTTACCGGGGAGCTGTTTTTT
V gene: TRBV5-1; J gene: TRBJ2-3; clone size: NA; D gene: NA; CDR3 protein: CASSLGPGVGTDTQYF; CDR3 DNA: TGCGCCAGCAGCCTTGGTCCAGGGGTGGGCACAGATACGCAGTATTTT
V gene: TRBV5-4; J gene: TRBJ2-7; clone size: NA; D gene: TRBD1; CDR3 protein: CASSFGSGQGFREQYF; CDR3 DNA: TGTGCCAGCAGTTTTGGGTCGGGACAGGGGTTCCGCGAGCAGTACTTC
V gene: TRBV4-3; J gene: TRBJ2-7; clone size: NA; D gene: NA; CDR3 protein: CASSHYLPSGTPPYEQYF; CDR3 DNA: TGCGCCAGCAGCCATTATCTTCCTTCCGGGACACCTCCCTACGAGCAGTACTTC
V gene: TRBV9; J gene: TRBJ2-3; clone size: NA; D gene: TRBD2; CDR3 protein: CASAPHLAGTTDTQYF; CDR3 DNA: TGTGCCAGCGCCCCCCACCTAGCGGGGACCACAGATACGCAGTATTTT
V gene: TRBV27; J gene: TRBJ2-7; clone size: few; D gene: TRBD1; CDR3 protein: CASSLTGAYEQYF; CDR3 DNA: TGTGCCAGCAGTCTGACAGGGGCCTACGAGCAGTACTTC
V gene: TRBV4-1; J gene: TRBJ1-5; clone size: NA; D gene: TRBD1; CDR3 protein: CASSQVNRGNQPQHF; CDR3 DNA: TGCGCCAGCAGCCAGGTTAACAGGGGGAATCAGCCCCAGCATTTT
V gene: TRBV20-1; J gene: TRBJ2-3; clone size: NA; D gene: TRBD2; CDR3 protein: CSASSGGRADTQYF; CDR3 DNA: TGCAGTGCTAGTTCCGGGGGGAGGGCAGATACGCAGTATTTT
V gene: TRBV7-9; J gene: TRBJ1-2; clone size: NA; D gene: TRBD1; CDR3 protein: CASSITGGNGYTF; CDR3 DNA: TGTGCCAGCAGCATAACAGGGGGCAACGGCTACACCTTC
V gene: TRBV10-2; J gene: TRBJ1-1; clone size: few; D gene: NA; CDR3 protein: CASSVSLNTEAFF; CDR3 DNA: TGCGCCAGCAGTGTTAGCCTAAACACTGAAGCTTTCTTT
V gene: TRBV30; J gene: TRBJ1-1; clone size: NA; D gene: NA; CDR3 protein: CAWTHPAGLTGTEAFF; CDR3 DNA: TGTGCCTGGACCCACCCGGCAGGGCTAACAGGGACTGAAGCTTTCTTT
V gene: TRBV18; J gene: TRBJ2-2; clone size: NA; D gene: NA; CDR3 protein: CASSPKGQTEGTGELFF; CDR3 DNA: TGTGCCAGCTCACCAAAGGGCCAGACAGAAGGAACCGGGGAGCTGTTTTTT
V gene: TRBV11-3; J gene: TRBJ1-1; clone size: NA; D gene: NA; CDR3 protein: CASSPREAMNTEAFF; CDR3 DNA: TGTGCCAGCAGCCCCCGAGAAGCTATGAACACTGAAGCTTTCTTT
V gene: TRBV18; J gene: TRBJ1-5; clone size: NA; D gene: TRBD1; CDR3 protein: CASSSGQVINQPQHF; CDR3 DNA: TGTGCCAGCTCGTCGGGACAGGTGATCAATCAGCCCCAGCATTTT
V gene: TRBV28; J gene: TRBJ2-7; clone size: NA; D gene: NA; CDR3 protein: CAVGGWDRKYEQYF; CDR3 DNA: TGTGCCGTGGGGGGATGGGACAGAAAATACGAGCAGTACTTC
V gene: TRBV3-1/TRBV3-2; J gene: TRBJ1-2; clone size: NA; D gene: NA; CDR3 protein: CASSQDPQGEPAFGYTF; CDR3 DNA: TGTGCCAGCAGCCAAGATCCACAGGGCGAACCCGCTTTCGGCTACACCTTC
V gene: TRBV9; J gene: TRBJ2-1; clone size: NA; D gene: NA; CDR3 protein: CASSVGSSYNEQFF; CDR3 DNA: TGTGCCAGCAGCGTAGGGAGCTCCTACAATGAGCAGTTCTTC
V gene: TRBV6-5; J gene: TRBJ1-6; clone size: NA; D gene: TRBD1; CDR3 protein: CASTGTASSPLHF; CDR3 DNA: TGTGCCAGCACAGGGACAGCTAGTTCACCCCTCCACTTT
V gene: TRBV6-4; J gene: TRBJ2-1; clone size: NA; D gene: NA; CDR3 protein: CASSDDTHNEQFF; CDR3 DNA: TGTGCCAGCAGTGACGACACCCACAATGAGCAGTTCTTC
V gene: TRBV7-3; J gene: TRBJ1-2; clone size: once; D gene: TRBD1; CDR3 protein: CASSPGQGASGYTF; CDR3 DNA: TGTGCCAGCAGCCCCGGACAGGGGGCGAGTGGCTACACCTTC
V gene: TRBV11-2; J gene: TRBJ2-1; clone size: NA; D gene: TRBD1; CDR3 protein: CASSAGTGEIHEQFF; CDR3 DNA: TGTGCCAGCAGCGCGGGGACAGGGGAAATCCATGAGCAGTTCTTC
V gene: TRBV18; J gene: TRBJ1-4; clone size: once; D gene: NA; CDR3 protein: CASSRREGLGEKLFF; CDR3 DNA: TGTGCCAGCTCACGGAGGGAAGGTCTAGGGGAAAAACTGTTTTTT
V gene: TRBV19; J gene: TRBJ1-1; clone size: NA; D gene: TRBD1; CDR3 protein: CASSPQGASGTEAFF; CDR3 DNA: TGTGCCAGTAGTCCCCAGGGGGCATCGGGCACTGAAGCTTTCTTT
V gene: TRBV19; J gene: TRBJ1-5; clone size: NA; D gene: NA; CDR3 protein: CASSIDKGGGNQPQHF; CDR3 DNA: TGTGCCAGTAGTATAGATAAAGGGGGGGGGAATCAGCCCCAGCATTTT
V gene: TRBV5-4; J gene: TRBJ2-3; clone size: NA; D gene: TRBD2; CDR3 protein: CASSLGTSGGLITDTQYF; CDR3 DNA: TGTGCCAGCAGCTTGGGGACTAGCGGGGGGCTTATCACAGATACGCAGTATTTT
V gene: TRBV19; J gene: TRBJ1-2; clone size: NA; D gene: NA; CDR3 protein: CASSMETSGGYTF; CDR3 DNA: TGTGCCAGTAGTATGGAGACCTCGGGAGGCTACACCTTC
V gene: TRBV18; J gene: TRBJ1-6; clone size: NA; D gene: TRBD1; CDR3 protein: CASSRDRVGSPLHF; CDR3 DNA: TGTGCCAGCTCGCGTGACAGGGTTGGATCACCCCTCCACTTT
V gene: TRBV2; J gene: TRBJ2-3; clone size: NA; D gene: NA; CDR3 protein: CASSEMVGGTDTQYF; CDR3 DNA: TGTGCCAGCAGTGAGATGGTTGGAGGCACAGATACGCAGTATTTT
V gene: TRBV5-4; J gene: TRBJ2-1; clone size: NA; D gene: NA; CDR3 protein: CASSSPLAREQFF; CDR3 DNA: TGTGCCAGCAGCTCACCCCTAGCACGCGAGCAGTTCTTC
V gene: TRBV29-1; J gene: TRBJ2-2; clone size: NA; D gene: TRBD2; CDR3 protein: CSVRGTSGDTGELFF; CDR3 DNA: TGCAGCGTGAGGGGGACTAGCGGGGACACCGGGGAGCTGTTTTTT
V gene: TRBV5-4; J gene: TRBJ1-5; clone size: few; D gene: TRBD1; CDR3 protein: CASSDQGVNQPQHF; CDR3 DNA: TGTGCCAGCAGCGACCAGGGGGTTAATCAGCCCCAGCATTTT
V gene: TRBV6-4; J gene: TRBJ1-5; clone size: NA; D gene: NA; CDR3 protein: CASSEQGNQPQHF; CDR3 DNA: TGTGCCAGCAGTGAACAGGGCAATCAGCCCCAGCATTTT
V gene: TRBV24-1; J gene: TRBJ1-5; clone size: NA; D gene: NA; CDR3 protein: CATRSAGNQPQHF; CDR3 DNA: TGTGCCACCAGGTCAGCGGGCAATCAGCCCCAGCATTTT
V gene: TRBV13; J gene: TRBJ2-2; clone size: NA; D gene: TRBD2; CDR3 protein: CASSWTTLKRGGPTGELFF; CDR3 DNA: TGTGCCAGCAGCTGGACAACACTAAAGCGGGGGGGCCCCACCGGGGAGCTGTTTTTT